Listed below are T cell receptor beta chains from one sample, sequenced in a study of beta chain features in type 1 diabetes. The table came from immunoSEQ multiplex PCR; TCRdb's copy has only in-frame clones and leaves some out. This repertoire shows 500,000 to 800,000 clones, 9.5% to 15% found once; its top ten account for more than 0.09%. The sample taken for sequencing was naive CD4+ T cells from blood. The receptors derive from a man younger than 40 with type 1 diabetes. Both conserved end residues are part of each CDR3. The listing skips clone size in some rows; elsewhere it reads once, few, many or a size class.

CASSSPSGGLDTEAFF | TRBV7-6 | few
CASSLVGVNTEAFF | TRBV5-1 | .
CASSDWTEDNQPQHF | TRBV25-1 | few
CAAGGRINEQFF | TRBV10-3 | few
CASSTDRGEYNEQFF | TRBV7-3 | few
CASSLGIQATRETQYF | TRBV5-1 | .
CSVSTGGIKDTQYF | TRBV29-1 | many
CASSLVQASSYNEQFF | TRBV5-1 | .
CASSETQSDEQYF | TRBV6-1 | .
CASSQEGGLSYNEQFF | TRBV5-1 | .
CASSLARNTEAFF | TRBV7-7 | few
CASSPGQGGEKLFF | TRBV7-9 | .
CASKRQLSNTEAFF | TRBV2 | .
CASSPPGSYEQYF | TRBV18 | .
CASSHSVQPPHEQYF | TRBV6-5 | .
CASSVDRDRGLSPLHF | TRBV9 | .
CASSLAYRGRSTGELFF | TRBV5-1 | few
CASSLGQGLSNEQFF | TRBV5-1 | .
CASSQETLPVGAFF | TRBV4-3 | few
CASTRTSGSYNEQFF | TRBV11-2 | .
CASSLGDRSTDTQYF | TRBV5-1 | few
CASKESYQGETQYF | TRBV7-2 | .
CASSVRQGLSDIQYF | TRBV9 | .
CASSESRWETQYF | TRBV7-9 | .
CASSQGSLFNEKLFF | TRBV9 | .
CASRTTGSYGYTF | TRBV7-8 | .
CASSPRGASNQPQHF | TRBV6-6 | few
CASSDTSLGETQYF | TRBV14 | few
CASSSHLKSEAFF | TRBV28 | .
CASSQDLAGNQPQHF | TRBV4-2 | .
CASSLSGTGDGYTF | TRBV7-2 | few
CASSLEGRIQYF | TRBV7-2 | few
CASTFTGDGTEAFF | TRBV7-9 | .